This note documents a single T cell receptor (beta chain) sequence. The antigen is unknown. V lost 4 bases, J lost 4 bases, and 11 bases stayed unmatched. Germline V gene lookup returns CDR1 SGHDT and CDR2 YYEEEE. The CDR3 spans 16 residues. The PCR had 60 Vbeta and 13 Jbeta primers. TCRdb keeps only in-frame clones here, not all; method: immunoSEQ multiplex PCR. The sample contains 100,000 or so clones, about three quarters of which appear only once. These data belong to a study of cytomegalovirus exposure and HLA in healthy donors. Across the study: Under 90% of 300 to 450 genotyped donors fell in the Caucasian-associated ancestry cluster.

Study-wide points: The authors reported that TCR beta sequences could predict HLA-A and HLA-B alleles. These predictions were accurate for most subjects in the first cohort. At a 0.05 false discovery rate, a later analysis found over 15,000 TCR beta sequences to be associated with HLA alleles.

The chain couples TRBV5-6 to TRBJ1-1; 9 positions match TRBD1. Sequenced input: PBMCs. The TCR was taken from a man aged 35 to 55 in good health and CMV-seronegative. The CDR3 here is CASSPLDRGIITEAFF. CDR3 in DNA: TGTGCCAGCAGCCCATTGGACAGGGGAATTATCACTGAAGCTTTCTTT.